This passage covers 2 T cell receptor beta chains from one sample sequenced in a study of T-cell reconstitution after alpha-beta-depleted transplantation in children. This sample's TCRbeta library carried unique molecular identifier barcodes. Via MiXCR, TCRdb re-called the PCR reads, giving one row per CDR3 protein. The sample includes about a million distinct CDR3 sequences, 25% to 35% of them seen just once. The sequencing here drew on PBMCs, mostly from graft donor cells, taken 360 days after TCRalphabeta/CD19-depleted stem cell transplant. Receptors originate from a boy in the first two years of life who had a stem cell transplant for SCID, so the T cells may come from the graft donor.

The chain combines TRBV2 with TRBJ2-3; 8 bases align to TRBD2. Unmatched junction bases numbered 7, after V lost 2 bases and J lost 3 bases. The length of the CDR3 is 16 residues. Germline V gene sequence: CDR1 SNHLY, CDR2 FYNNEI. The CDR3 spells CASSELARGGTDTQYF. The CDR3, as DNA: TGTGCCAGCAGTGAACTTGCTCGGGGGGGTACAGATACGCAGTATTTT.

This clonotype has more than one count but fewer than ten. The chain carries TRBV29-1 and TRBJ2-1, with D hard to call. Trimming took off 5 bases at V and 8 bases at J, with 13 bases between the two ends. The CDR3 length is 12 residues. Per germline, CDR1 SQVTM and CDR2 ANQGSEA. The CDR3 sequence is CSVSRPYDEQFF. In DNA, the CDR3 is TGCAGCGTTTCCCGTCCTTATGATGAGCAGTTCTTC.